This entry concerns a single T cell receptor (beta chain). Its binding antigen is unknown. Base qualities are not provided; no much larger clone lies one nucleotide away. Genomic DNA was extracted from sorted cells for sequencing of the TCRbeta CDR3 region. TCRbeta CDR3 regions were sequenced using the immunoSEQ Assay. TCRdb retrieved this table from immuneACCESS and kept in-frame rearrangements only. Not all clones are present; in checked studies, unresolved V genes account for under half, and no reason is known for the remainder. This sample holds tens of thousands of clones; about 80% were observed only once. The ten largest make up 0.95% to 1.5% of the sample. Inclusive of the bounding cysteine and phenylalanine, the CDR3 is 13 residues long. Just CDR3 DNA is preserved here, 39 bases in frame from base 1. CDR1 SQVTM and CDR2 ANQGSEA are derived from the germline V gene. The V end loses 5 bases and the J end loses 6 bases, and a stretch of 14 bases separates them.

This sample is part of a study of OX40 agonist ivuxolimab in advanced cancers. Notes on the research overall: Ivuxolimab was a fully human IgG2 agonistic monoclonal antibody targeting the costimulatory receptor OX40 (CD134). Intravenous ivuxolimab was administered to patients every 2 weeks at six dose levels: 0.01, 0.1, 0.3, 1.5, 3 and 10 mg/kg. Among the roughly 52 dose-escalation patients, around 19 had hepatocellular carcinoma, about 15 melanoma, 9 renal cell carcinoma and 9 head and neck cancer. A male proportion of 75% to 85% and a mean age of roughly 55 years, ranging from about 20 to 85, were recorded for the dose-escalation cohort. Prior anti-PD-1, anti-PD-L1 or anti-CTLA-4 therapy was permitted, and checkpoint inhibitors had been received by less than 45% of dose-escalation patients. Partial responses were achieved by three dose-escalation patients, of whom one had hepatocellular carcinoma and two had cutaneous melanoma. Peripheral TCRbeta sequencing was intended to test whether TCR sequence diversity was altered and clonal T-cell expansion was caused by ivuxolimab. The paper reports the monotherapy dose-escalation portion (N of about 51 patients) of the phase I ivuxolimab trial. General findings and caveats noted by the study authors: In partial responders in the 0.1-3.0 mg/kg groups, normalized peripheral clonal expansion was found to be among the lowest, especially among CD8+ T cells. The antigen specificity of the clonally expanded peripheral T cells was not determined. Low levels of normalized T-cell clonal expansion were also shown by some nonresponding patients. At doses of 0.1 to 3.0 mg/kg, clonal expansion of both CD4+ and CD8+ T cells in blood was seen between baseline and week 6. After ivuxolimab, expanded clones were on average more numerous among CD8+ T cells than among CD4+ T cells.

Patients with a history of autoimmune disease or receiving systemic immunosuppression were excluded from the trial. Peripheral blood for TCR sequencing was collected from all dose cohorts at baseline, on cycle 4 day 1, and on cycle 7 day 1. The samples were drawn from a first-in-human, open-label, multicenter phase I dose-escalation trial of ivuxolimab. The trial enrolled adults with locally advanced or metastatic head and neck squamous cell, hepatocellular, melanoma or renal cell carcinoma. Before TCR sequencing, CD4+ and CD8+ T cells were separately sorted from peripheral blood. Here the chain combines TRBV29-1 and TRBJ1-5; possibly the D gene is TRBD1, per 5 matching bases. The sequenced sample was CD4+ or CD8+ T cells sorted from blood, obtained in a trial of the OX40 agonist ivuxolimab. The receptor's source is an adult with an advanced solid tumor such as melanoma, head and neck, liver or kidney cancer. This receptor carries the CDR3 CSVSGLTGQPQHF. The nucleotide sequence reads TGCAGCGTTTCAGGGTTGACGGGTCAGCCCCAGCATTTT. Supplemented by the reference TRBV29-1 and TRBJ1-5 proteins around the CDR3, the complete variable domain is SAVISQKPSRDICQRGTSLTIQCQVDSQVTMMFWYRQQPGQSLTLIATANQGSEATYESGFVIDKFPISRPNLTFSTLTVSNMSPEDSSIYLCSVSGLTGQPQHFGDGTRLSIL.